This record concerns one T cell receptor beta chain sequence. The source of the sample is a study of blood T cell repertoires in COVID-19. For the study at large: Resolution of symptoms, clearance, or two negative PCRs was present in recovered Cohort 3 donors.

Assay used: immunoSEQ multiplex PCR; TCRdb lists only in-frame clones, some missing. The repertoire holds approximately 200,000 clones, with more than 75% as singletons. Those who participated ranged in age from roughly 18 to 90 years and resided in 20 to 25 US areas. Participants had their cohort set by participant-reported clinical history. Looked up from germline, CDR1 is SGHVS and CDR2 is FQNEAQ. The CDR3 extends over 15 amino acids. With V trimmed by 6 bases and J by 2 bases, 3 bases remained unmatched. This chain uses TRBV7-8 with TRBJ2-1, with 11 bases matching TRBD2. The receptor was derived from a man in his thirties or forties in a cohort exposed to, infected with or recovered from COVID-19 (not recorded which). Sequencing was carried out using PBMCs or T cells enriched from blood (not recorded which). The CDR3 spells CASSRLAGTYNEQFF. The CDR3 DNA follows: TGTGCCAGCAGTCGACTAGCGGGAACCTACAATGAGCAGTTCTTC.